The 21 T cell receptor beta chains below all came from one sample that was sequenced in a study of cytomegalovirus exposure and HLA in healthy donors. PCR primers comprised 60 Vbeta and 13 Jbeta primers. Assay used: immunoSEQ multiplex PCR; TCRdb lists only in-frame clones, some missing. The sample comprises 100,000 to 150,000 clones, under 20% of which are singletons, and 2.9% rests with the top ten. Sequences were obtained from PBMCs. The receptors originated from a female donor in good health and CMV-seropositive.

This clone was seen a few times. The CDR3 sequence: CASSYSNEKLFF. Here the CDR3 DNA reads TGTGCCAGCAGTTACAGCAATGAAAAACTGTTTTTT. The V and J genes are TRBV2 and TRBJ1-4, with no clear D. V was trimmed by 5 bases and J by 5 bases, leaving 6 bases between them. CDR3 length equals 12 residues. Per germline, CDR1 SNHLY and CDR2 FYNNEI.

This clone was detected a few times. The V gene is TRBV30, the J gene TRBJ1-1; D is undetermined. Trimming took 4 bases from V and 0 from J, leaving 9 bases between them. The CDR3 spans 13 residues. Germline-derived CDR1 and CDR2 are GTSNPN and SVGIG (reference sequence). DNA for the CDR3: TGTGCCTGGAACGTACAGCTGAACACTGAAGCTTTCTTT. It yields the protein CAWNVQLNTEAFF.

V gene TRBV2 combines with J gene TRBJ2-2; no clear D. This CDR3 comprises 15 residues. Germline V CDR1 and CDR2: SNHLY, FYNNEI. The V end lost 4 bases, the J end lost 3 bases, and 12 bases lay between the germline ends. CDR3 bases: TGTGCCAGCAGTGGTGTCGCTACCGACACCGGGGAGCTGTTTTTT. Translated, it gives CASSGVATDTGELFF.

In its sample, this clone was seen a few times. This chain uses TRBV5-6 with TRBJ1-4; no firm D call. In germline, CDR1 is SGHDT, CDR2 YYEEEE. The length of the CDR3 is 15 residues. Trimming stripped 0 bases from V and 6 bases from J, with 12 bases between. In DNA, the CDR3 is TGTGCCAGCAGCTTGGGTCCGGGAAGGGATGAAAAACTGTTTTTT. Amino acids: CASSLGPGRDEKLFF.

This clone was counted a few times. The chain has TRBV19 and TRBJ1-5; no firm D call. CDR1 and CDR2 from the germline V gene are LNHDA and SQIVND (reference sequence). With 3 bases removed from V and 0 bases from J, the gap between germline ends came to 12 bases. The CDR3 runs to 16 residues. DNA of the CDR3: TGTGCCAGTAGTATTTCTTCCAGGTATAGCAATCAGCCCCAGCATTTT. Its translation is CASSISSRYSNQPQHF.

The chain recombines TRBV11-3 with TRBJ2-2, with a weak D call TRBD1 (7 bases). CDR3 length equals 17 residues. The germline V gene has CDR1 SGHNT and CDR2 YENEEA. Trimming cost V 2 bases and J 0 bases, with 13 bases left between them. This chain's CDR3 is CASSLRGTVANTGELFF. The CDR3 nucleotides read TGTGCCAGCAGCTTACGGGGGACAGTCGCGAACACCGGGGAGCTGTTTTTT.

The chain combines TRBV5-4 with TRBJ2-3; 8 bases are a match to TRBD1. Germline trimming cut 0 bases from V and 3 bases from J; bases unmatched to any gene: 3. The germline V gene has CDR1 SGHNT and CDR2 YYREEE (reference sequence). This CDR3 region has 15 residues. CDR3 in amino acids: CASSLAGGRTDTQYF. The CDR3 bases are TGTGCCAGCAGCTTGGCAGGGGGCAGAACAGATACGCAGTATTTT.

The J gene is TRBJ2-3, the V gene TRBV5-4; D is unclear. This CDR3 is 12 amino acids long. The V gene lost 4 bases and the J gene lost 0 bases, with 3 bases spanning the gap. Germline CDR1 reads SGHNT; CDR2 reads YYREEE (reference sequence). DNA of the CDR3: TGTGCCAGCAGCCGGAGCACAGATACGCAGTATTTT. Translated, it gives CASSRSTDTQYF.

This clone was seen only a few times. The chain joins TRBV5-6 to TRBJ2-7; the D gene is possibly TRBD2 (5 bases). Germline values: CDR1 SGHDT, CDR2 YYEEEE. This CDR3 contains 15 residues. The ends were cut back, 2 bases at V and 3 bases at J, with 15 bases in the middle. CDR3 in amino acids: CASSLRLEGLYEQYF. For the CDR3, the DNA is TGTGCCAGCAGCTTAAGACTCGAGGGCCTCTACGAGCAGTACTTC. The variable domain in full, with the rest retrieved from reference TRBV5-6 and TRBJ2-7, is DAGVTQSPTHLIKTRGQQVTLRCSPKSGHDTVSWYQQALGQGPQFIFQYYEEEERQRGNFPDRFSGHQFPNYSSELNVNALLLGDSALYLCASSLRLEGLYEQYFGPGTRLTVT.

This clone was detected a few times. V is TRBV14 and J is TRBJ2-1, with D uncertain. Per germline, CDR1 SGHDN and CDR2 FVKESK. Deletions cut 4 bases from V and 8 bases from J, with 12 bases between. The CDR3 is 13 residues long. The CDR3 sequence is CASSPRGMDEQFF. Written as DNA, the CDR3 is TGTGCCAGCAGCCCCAGAGGTATGGATGAGCAGTTCTTC.

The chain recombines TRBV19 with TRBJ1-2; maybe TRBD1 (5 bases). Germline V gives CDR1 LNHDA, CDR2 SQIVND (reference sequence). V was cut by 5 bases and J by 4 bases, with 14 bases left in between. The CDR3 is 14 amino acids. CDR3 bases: TGTGCCAGTAGTCTACCGGGACTGAGCTATGGCTACACCTTC. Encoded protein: CASSLPGLSYGYTF.

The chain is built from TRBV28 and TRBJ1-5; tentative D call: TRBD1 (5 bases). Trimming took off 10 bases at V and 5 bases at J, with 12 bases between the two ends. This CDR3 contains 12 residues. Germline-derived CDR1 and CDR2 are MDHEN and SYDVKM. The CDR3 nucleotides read TGTGCCACTGGGAGGGGATATCAGCCCCAGCATTTT. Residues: CATGRGYQPQHF.

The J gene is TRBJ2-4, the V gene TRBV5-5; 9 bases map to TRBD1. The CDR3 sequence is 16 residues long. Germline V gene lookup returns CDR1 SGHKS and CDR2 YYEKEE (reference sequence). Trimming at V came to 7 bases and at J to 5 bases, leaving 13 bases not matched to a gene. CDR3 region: CASDSTGTGTQNIQYF. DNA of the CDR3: TGTGCCAGCGACTCTACCGGGACAGGGACCCAAAACATTCAGTACTTC.

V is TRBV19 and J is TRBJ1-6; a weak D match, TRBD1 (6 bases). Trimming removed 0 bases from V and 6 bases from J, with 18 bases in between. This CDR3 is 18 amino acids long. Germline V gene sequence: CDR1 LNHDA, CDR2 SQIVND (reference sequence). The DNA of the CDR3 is TGTGCCAGTAGTATAGACGGGGGGCGAATCGGGCGTAATTCACCCCTCCACTTT. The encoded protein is CASSIDGGRIGRNSPLHF.

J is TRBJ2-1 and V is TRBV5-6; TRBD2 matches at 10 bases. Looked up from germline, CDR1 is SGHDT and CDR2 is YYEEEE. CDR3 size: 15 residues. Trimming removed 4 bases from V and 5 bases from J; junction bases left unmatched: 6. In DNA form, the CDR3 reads TGTGCCAGCAGCCAACGGACTAGCGGTAACAATGAGCAGTTCTTC. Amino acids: CASSQRTSGNNEQFF.

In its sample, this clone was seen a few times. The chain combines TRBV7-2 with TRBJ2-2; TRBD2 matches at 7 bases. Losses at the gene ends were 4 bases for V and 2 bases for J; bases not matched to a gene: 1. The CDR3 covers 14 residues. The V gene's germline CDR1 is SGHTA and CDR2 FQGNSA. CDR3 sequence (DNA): TGTGCCAGCAGCTGGGGACTAAACACCGGGGAGCTGTTTTTT. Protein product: CASSWGLNTGELFF.

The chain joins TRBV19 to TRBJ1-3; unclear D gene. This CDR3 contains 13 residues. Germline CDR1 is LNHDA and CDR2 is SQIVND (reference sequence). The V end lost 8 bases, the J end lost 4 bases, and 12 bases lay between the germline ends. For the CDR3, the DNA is TGTGCCAGTTCCGGGATCCGAGGAAACACCATATATTTT. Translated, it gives CASSGIRGNTIYF.

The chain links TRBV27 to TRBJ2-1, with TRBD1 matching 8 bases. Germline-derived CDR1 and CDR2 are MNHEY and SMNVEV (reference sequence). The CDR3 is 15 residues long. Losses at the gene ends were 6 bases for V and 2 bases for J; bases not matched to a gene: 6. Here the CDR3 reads CASSSTGGPYNEQFF. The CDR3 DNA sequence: TGTGCCAGCAGCTCAACAGGGGGACCCTACAATGAGCAGTTCTTC.

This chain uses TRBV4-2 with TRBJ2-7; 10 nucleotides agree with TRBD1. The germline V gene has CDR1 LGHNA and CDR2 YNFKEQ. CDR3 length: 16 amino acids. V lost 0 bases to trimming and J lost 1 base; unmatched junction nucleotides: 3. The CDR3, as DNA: TGTGCCAGCAGCCAAGAGGGACAGGGGTTATCCTACGAGCAGTACTTC. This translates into CASSQEGQGLSYEQYF.

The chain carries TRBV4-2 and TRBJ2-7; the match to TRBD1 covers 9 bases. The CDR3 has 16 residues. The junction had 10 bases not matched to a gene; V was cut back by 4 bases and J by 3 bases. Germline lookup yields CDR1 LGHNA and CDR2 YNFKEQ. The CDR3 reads CASSRDGGQGRYEQYF. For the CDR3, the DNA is TGTGCCAGCAGCCGCGACGGGGGACAGGGTCGCTACGAGCAGTACTTC.

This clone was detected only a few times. CDR3 DNA: TGCAGTGCCACTACCGACAATGAGCAGTTCTTC. It is translated as CSATTDNEQFF. This rearrangement joins TRBV20-1 to TRBJ2-1; D is unresolved. V lost 6 bases to trimming and J lost 5 bases, with 8 bases between them. The CDR3 is 11 amino acids. CDR1 is DFQATT and CDR2 is SNEGSKA in the germline V gene (reference sequence).